This TCR beta chain was captured in a study of blood T cell repertoires in COVID-19. The table came from immunoSEQ multiplex PCR; TCRdb's copy has only in-frame clones and leaves some out. The sample lists under 110,000 clones, 92% seen once, with roughly 5.6% in the top ten. Between the trimmed V and J ends, which lost 2 bases and 0 bases, there was a span of 11 bases. The germline V gene has CDR1 SGHTA and CDR2 FQGTGA. CDR3 size: 17 residues. This chain links TRBV7-3 with TRBJ1-6, with D uncertain. The specimen was peripheral blood. This receptor was taken from a man over 45 with active COVID-19. Here the CDR3 reads CASSLHGWSSYNSPLHF. The CDR3 nucleotides are TGTGCCAGCAGCTTACACGGGTGGAGCTCCTATAATTCACCCCTCCACTTT. Together with reference TRBV7-3 and TRBJ1-6, the CDR3 gives the full variable domain: GAGVSQTPSNKVTEKGKYVELRCDPISGHTALYWYRQSLGQGPEFLIYFQGTGAADDSGLPNDRFFAVRPEGSVSTLKIQRTERGDSAVYLCASSLHGWSSYNSPLHFGNGTRLTVT.